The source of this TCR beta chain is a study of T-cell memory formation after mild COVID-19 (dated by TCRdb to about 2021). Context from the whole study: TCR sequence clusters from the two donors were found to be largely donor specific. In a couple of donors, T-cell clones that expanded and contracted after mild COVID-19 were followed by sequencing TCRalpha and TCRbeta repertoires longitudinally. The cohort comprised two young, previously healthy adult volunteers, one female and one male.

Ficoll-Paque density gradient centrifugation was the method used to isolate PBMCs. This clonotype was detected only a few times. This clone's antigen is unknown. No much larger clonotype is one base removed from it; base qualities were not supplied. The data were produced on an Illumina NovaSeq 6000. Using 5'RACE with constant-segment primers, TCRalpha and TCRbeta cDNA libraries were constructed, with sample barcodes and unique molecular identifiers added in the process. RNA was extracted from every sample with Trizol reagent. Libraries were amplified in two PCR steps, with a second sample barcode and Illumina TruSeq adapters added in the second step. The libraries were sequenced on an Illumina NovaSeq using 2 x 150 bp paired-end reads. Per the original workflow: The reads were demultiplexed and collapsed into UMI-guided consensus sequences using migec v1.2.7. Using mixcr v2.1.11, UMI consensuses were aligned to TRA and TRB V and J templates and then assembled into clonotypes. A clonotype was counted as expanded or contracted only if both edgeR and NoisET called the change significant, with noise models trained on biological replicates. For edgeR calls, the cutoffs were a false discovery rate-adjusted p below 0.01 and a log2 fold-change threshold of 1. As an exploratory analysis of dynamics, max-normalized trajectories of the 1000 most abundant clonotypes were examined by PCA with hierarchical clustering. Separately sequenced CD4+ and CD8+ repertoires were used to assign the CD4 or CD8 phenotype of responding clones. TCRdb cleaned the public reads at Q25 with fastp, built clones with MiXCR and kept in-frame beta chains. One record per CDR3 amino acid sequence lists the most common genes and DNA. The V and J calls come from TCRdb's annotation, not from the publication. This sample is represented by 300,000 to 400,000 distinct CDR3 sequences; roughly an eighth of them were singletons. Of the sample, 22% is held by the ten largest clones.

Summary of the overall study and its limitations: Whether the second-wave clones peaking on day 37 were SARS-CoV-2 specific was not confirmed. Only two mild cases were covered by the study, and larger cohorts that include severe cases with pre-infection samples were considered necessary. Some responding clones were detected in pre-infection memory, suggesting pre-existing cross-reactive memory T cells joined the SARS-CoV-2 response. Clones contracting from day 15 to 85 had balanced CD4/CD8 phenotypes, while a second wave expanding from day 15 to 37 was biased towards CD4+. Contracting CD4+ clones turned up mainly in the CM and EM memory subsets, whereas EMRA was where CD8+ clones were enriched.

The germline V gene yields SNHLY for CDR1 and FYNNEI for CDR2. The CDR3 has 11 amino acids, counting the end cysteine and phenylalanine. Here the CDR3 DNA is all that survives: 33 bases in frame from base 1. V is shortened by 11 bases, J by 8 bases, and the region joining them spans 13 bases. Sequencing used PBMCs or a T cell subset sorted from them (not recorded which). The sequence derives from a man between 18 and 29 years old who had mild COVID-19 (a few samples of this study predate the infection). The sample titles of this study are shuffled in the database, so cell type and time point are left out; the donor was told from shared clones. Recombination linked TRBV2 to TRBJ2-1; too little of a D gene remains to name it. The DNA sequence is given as TGTGCCGGCATGGTGTCGGATGAGCAGTTCTTC. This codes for CAGMVSDEQFF.